A selection of T cell receptor beta chains follows, all from one sample in a study of shared T cell receptors in the human thymus. Assay: immunoSEQ multiplex PCR; the TCRdb copy retains only in-frame clones and omits some. The sample shows about 380,000 clones, 95% of them seen only once. The sample consisted of thymocytes. Source of these receptors: a human donor. Both conserved end residues are part of each CDR3. Fields, in order: D gene, clone size, V gene, CDR3 length, J gene, CDR3 DNA, CDR3 protein. D genes are given only for firm matches. Not every row has a clone size; where given, it reads once, few, many or a size class.

-	-	TRBV30	10	TRBJ2-7	TGTGCCTTCCAAATGAGGGAGCAGTACTTC	CAFQMREQYF
-	-	TRBV28	12	TRBJ2-7	TGTGCCAGCAGTTTGATGGGCTACGAGCAGTACTTC	CASSLMGYEQYF
-	-	TRBV9	14	TRBJ2-4	TGTGCCAGCACCGTCGGTTGGAAGGGTGACATTCAGTACTTC	CASTVGWKGDIQYF
TRBD1	-	TRBV9	17	TRBJ2-1	TGTGCCAGCAGCGCCCTCTTCCGGGACAGGGGGTACAATGAGCAGTTCTTC	CASSALFRDRGYNEQFF
-	-	TRBV13	16	TRBJ2-3	TGTGCCAGCAGCGCGCCTCGGCGACAGCCCACAGATACGCAGTATTTT	CASSAPRRQPTDTQYF
-	-	TRBV7-2	17	TRBJ2-1	TGTGCCAGCAGCTTAGCCCCTTTGCGCTTCCTAGGGAATGAGCAGTTCTTC	CASSLAPLRFLGNEQFF
TRBD2	-	TRBV27	14	TRBJ2-2	TGTGCCAGCCGACTAGCGGGAGGCGTCGGGGAGCTGTTTTTT	CASRLAGGVGELFF
-	-	TRBV27	13	TRBJ2-7	TGTGCCAGCAGTTTACCGAATGCCTACGAGCAGTACTTC	CASSLPNAYEQYF
-	-	TRBV5-7	14	TRBJ1-2	TGTGCCAGCCTTCGGGGACGCAGACCCTATGGCTACACCTTC	CASLRGRRPYGYTF
-	-	TRBV6-1	12	TRBJ1-1	TGTGCCAGCAGACCCCAACTATTTGAAGCTTTCTTT	CASRPQLFEAFF
-	-	TRBV19	13	TRBJ2-7	TGTGCCAGTAGTCAGGGGGGAACCTACGAGCAGTACTTC	CASSQGGTYEQYF
-	-	TRBV27	16	TRBJ2-7	TGTGCCAGCAGTTTAGGGGGGACTCCATTAACCTACGAGCAGTACTTC	CASSLGGTPLTYEQYF
-	once	TRBV28	13	TRBJ2-1	TGTGCCAGCAGTCCTAGCGCCTACAATGAGCAGTTCTTC	CASSPSAYNEQFF
-	once	TRBV5-6	17	TRBJ2-7	TGTGCCAGCAGCTTGGAGAGATTTACGGGCAGGGGCTACGAGCAGTACTTC	CASSLERFTGRGYEQYF
-	-	TRBV5-6	13	TRBJ1-3	TGTGCCAGCAGCTCGGACAGTCGGAACACCATATATTTT	CASSSDSRNTIYF
TRBD2	-	TRBV27	17	TRBJ2-7	TGTGCCAGCACCGGAAGCGGGAGGCGCTTAAACTCCTACGAGCAGTACTTC	CASTGSGRRLNSYEQYF
-	-	TRBV9	13	TRBJ2-2	TGTGCCAGCAGCTTGAGGAGGTCCGGGGAGCTGTTTTTT	CASSLRRSGELFF
TRBD2	-	TRBV5-6	19	TRBJ2-7	TGTGCCAGCAGCGTCCACCGACAGGGGGCTGAATCTAGCGGGAGGGTTTCGTACTTC	CASSVHRQGAESSGRVSYF
-	-	TRBV10-3	13	TRBJ1-1	TGTGCCACAATTAAGCCCCCGTACACTGAAGCTTTCTTT	CATIKPPYTEAFF
-	-	TRBV28	15	TRBJ1-2	TGTGCCAGCAGTTCTCCTACCCCCCGGTACTATGGCTACACCTTC	CASSSPTPRYYGYTF
-	-	TRBV28	14	TRBJ2-7	TGTGCCAGCAGTACCGAGGCAGGGGTATACGAGCAGTACTTC	CASSTEAGVYEQYF
-	-	TRBV5-4	14	TRBJ2-7	TGTGCCAGCAGCGCGGGACGGTCTTCCTACGAGCAGTACTTC	CASSAGRSSYEQYF
-	-	TRBV5-6	15	TRBJ2-7	TGTGCCAGCAGCCCCGGGGCTCAAGGGGGCTACGAGCAGTACTTC	CASSPGAQGGYEQYF
TRBD2	-	TRBV28	23	TRBJ2-4	TGTGCCAGCAGTTTCTACACATGTTCACCGGGACTAGCGGGAGGGAGGGAAAAAAACATTCAGTACTTC	CASSFYTCSPGLAGGREKNIQYF